This T cell receptor (beta chain) was sequenced for a study of cytomegalovirus exposure and HLA in healthy donors (dated by TCRdb to between 2016 and 2019). The study in broad terms: In an earlier analysis of 450 to 750 of the donors, 276 Gb of sequence data and 90 million to 120 million unique TCR beta sequences from 150 million to 200 million T cells were reported. Roughly 300 gigabases of sequencing data and roughly 81 million unique TCR sequences made up an early release that covered approximately 620 HLA-typed donors. Of the approximately 400 genotyped donors, 65% to 90% were placed in the genetic ancestry cluster associated with self-reported Caucasian donors. The aim of the study was to test whether cataloging public T cell receptors could identify signatures of past pathogen exposure. The study profiled the T cell repertoires of more than 500 subjects by immunosequencing and related them to cytomegalovirus serostatus. In addition to the first cohort of approximately 650 subjects, a separate validation cohort of about 120 different subjects was used. To predict cytomegalovirus infection status, the study combined high-throughput TCR immunosequencing, statistical association of individual TCRs with disease status, and machine learning. To study patterns of TCR occurrence, a later analysis re-analyzed previously published TCR beta repertoires from around 660 donors and added high-resolution HLA genotyping. In the later analysis, no new phenotypic data were used to find candidate immune exposures; instead, reliance was placed on TCR beta sequences and their occurrence across donors. In an earlier analysis of several hundred of the donors, high-throughput TCR beta sequencing was used to judge whether each TCR beta V gene segment behaved as functional or pseudogenic. Donor age, sex, ethnicity and CMV serostatus were compiled alongside the repertoire data. A later genetic analysis used genome-wide SNP genotypes for about three fifths of the 666 donors, treating that subset as a discovery cohort. All discovery cohort repertoires had been generated using a single sequencing platform. Both class I and class II loci were covered by HLA typing, at four-digit resolution. The number of typed donors differed by locus: roughly 629-630 for A, B, C, DRB1 and DQB1; roughly 510 for DQA1; 606 for DPA1; and 400 to 480 for DPB1. Five DR-DQ haplotypes were handled as single units for association and clustering, since linkage in the cohort was strong. Among some 410 genotyped donors of the cohort, an average of approximately 240,000 unique TCR beta nucleotide sequences were sequenced per donor, around 18% of them non-productive.

Broader findings and caveats from the paper: Only TCR beta chains were sequenced in this cohort, and the absence of alpha or paired-chain data limited detectable features. Linkage disequilibrium might explain the correlated functional status among segregating V segments, but an unknown experimental factor could not be ruled out. The classifier was reported to diagnose cytomegalovirus status with high specificity and sensitivity in both the original and validation cohorts. According to a later analysis, most CMV-associated TCR beta chains appeared to be HLA-restricted, and the HLA associations seemed to be driven largely by CMV exposure. Across donors, most TCR sequences were observed very rarely, whereas some public TCRs were present in many individuals. Compared with the approximately 670-donor mean, donors in an Asian-associated ancestry cluster had fewer N-insertions in productive TCRs, according to a later genetic analysis. A further reported finding was that TCR beta sequences accurately predicted the HLA-A and HLA-B alleles for most subjects in the first cohort. The authors suggested that the approach could potentially be generalized to other disease states and immunological phenotypes. In a later genetic analysis, a missense DCLRE1C variant was associated with V-gene and J-gene trimming of TCR beta chains, and the association was replicated in an independent cohort. In a later analysis, several top co-occurrence clusters were reported to appear linked to parvovirus B19, influenza, CMV and Epstein-Barr virus. The presence/absence analyses assumed that sequencing depth was roughly uniform across donors, and that assumption may not be true. A later analysis associated 15,000 or so TCR beta sequences with specific HLA alleles at a false discovery rate of 0.05. A group of highly shared sequence variants was considered likely to be a technical artifact of the sequencing pipeline. Assigning TCR associations to individual alleles was difficult when HLA alleles, especially DR and DQ, strongly co-occurred. In vitro tests confirmed that a few of the cytomegalovirus-associated TCR beta chains recognize cytomegalovirus antigens. An earlier analysis of some 560 of the donors showed that most TCR beta V segments appeared in productive rearrangements either about 87% or about 30% of the time, which broadly matched IMGT annotations. According to a later analysis, TCR association rates differed among HLA loci, with DRB1 alleles showing the most associated TCRs and HLA-C alleles showing the fewest. Fewer than 20 rarely observed V segments, including chromosome 9 orphons, were excluded from the earlier analysis of about 600 of the donors because counts were too low. Some IMGT-functional V segments, including TRBV6-2 and TRBV6-3, could not be told apart with the 87-base-pair reads, so those segments were excluded. Because HLA typing was unavailable for some donors at each locus, only the typed subset was used in association tests. A later analysis found that HLA-associated TCR beta chains were more clonally expanded and had lower generation probabilities than equally common non-associated chains. A total of fewer than 200 TCR beta chains were listed by the study as associated with cytomegalovirus. CMV serostatus was the only immune exposure information available for the cohort.

Comment on this clone: The antigen this receptor binds is unknown. No much larger clone exists at a distance of one base, and base qualities are not known.

The cohort was made up of under 800 healthy bone marrow donors. At the time of sampling, every cohort member was nominally healthy, though immune exposures that went unrecorded were likely present. The donor was CMV seropositive and was included in the group of 250 to 350 seropositive cohort members. Each donor provided a peripheral blood sample, and peripheral blood mononuclear cells were used for TCR beta sequencing. Genomic DNA was extracted from the blood cell samples with the Qiagen DNeasy Blood Extraction Kit. The library came from the immunoSEQ multiplex PCR assay. A mixture of 60 forward primers for TCR Vbeta segments and 13 reverse primers for TCR Jbeta segments was used in the multiplex PCR. The CDR3 region of rearranged TCR beta genes was amplified from genomic DNA with a multiplex PCR assay. The amplified TCR beta libraries were sequenced on the Illumina HiSeq System as 87-base-pair reads. The original pipeline was this. In a later analysis, about 80 million unique TCR beta chains were counted across the approximately 640 repertoires, and roughly 10 million of these chains were shared by at least two donors. Raw reads were error-corrected and collapsed into unique sequences with a nearest-neighbor algorithm that merged closely related sequences to remove PCR and sequencing errors. CDR3 sequences were aligned to IMGT reference sequences to assign V, D and J gene segments. For a sequence to be retained, a match of at least six nucleotides to both a V gene segment and a J gene segment was required. A rearrangement counted as productive if the CDR3 had no stop codons and remained in frame with V and J, and every other rearrangement counted as non-productive. Following IMGT convention, CDR3 was defined as the stretch from the second conserved V-encoded cysteine up to the conserved J-encoded phenylalanine. In an earlier analysis of approximately 590 of the donors, sequences lacking an unambiguous match to a single V gene segment were excluded. In an earlier analysis of 587 of the donors, a V segment was called functional when productive rearrangements were above 56.7%, and segregating when the standard deviation between donors exceeded 5%. A statistical classification framework was built for diagnosing cytomegalovirus status from the catalog of TCR beta chain sequences. A later analysis assigned V and J genes by comparing TCR nucleotide sequences with IMGT/GENE-DB human TR gene sequences. The TCRdist pipeline was used in a later analysis to assign CDR3 sequences and most-parsimonious VDJ recombination scenarios. In a later analysis, each TCR beta chain was defined by its CDR3 amino acid sequence together with its V-gene family, and reads lacking a unique V-gene family were excluded. To address suspected cross-contamination and a sequencing artifact, a later analysis removed 450 to 700 highly shared, low-generation-probability nucleotide sequences. For each public chain, a later analysis derived a clonal expansion index from normalized ranks of inferred template counts within each repertoire. In a later analysis, generation probabilities were computed using a VDJ recombination model fitted to out-of-frame rearrangements, and the results were checked against IGoR. Hypergeometric tests were used in a later analysis to score TCR-TCR, TCR-HLA and TCR-CMV co-occurrence, with a repertoire-size bias correction applied to the TCR pairs. In a later analysis, false discovery rates were estimated by permuting HLA or CMV assignments 20 times. A later analysis grouped co-occurring TCRs with DBSCAN, adding TCRdist sequence similarity when clustering within HLA-allele-positive subsets. Repertoires with fewer than 30,000 or more than 120,000 public chains were left out of co-occurrence clustering, as were five repertoires with anomalous nucleotide sharing. As stored in TCRdb, this immuneACCESS dataset retains in-frame rearrangements with V and J assigned. A fraction of the clones does not appear; measured against another copy, unresolved V genes explain less than half of the discrepancy, and the remainder lacks a known reason. The V and J calls and clone size are taken from that table; D and trimming were inferred from the DNA. In all, the sample holds around 140,000 clones, and roughly 74% of those were seen once. The ten most abundant clones make up 5.5% to 7% of the sample.

From the cysteine through the phenylalanine, the CDR3 covers 14 amino acids. The kept DNA is CDR3 alone, 42 bases in frame from the first base. For CDR1 and CDR2, the germline V gene (reference sequence) lists GTSNPN and SVGIG. The receptor chain draws on TRBV30 and TRBJ2-5; 8 bases in the junction line up with TRBD2. The J call is doubtful: the DNA matches TRBJ2-7 better. Sequenced input: PBMCs. The sequence derives from a woman in her thirties or forties in good health and CMV-seropositive. The CDR3 reads as follows: CAWSVASGPYEQYF. The nucleotide sequence is TGTGCCTGGAGTGTTGCTAGCGGGCCCTACGAGCAGTACTTC.